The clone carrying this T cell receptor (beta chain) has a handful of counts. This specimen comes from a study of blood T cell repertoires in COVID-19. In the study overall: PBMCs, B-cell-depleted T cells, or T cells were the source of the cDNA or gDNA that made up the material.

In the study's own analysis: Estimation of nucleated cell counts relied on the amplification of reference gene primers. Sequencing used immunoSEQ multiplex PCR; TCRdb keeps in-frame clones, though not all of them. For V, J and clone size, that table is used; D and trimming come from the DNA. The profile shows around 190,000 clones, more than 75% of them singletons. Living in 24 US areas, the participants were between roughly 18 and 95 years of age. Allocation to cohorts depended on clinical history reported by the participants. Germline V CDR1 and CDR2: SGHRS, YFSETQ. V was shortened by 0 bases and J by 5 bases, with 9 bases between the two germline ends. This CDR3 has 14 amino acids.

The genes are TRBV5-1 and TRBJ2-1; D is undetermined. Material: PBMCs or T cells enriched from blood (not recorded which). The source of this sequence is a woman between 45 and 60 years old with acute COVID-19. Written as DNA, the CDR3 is TGCGCCAGCAGCTTGGCCTCAGGTAACAATGAGCAGTTCTTC. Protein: CASSLASGNNEQFF.